These 27 T cell receptor beta chains were sequenced from one sample in a study of OX40 agonist ivuxolimab in advanced cancers. TCRdb's copy holds only in-frame clones and misses some; the assay was immunoSEQ multiplex PCR. Of under 40,000 clones listed, about 76% are singletons. Sequencing used CD4+ or CD8+ T cells sorted from blood, obtained in a trial of the OX40 agonist ivuxolimab. These receptors all stem from an adult with an advanced solid tumor such as melanoma, head and neck, liver or kidney cancer.

Comments on this clone: The sample holds other DNA sequences that translate to the same CDR3. This chain uses TRBV9 with TRBJ2-5; 11 bases fit TRBD2. V trimming: 0 bases; J trimming: 5 bases; junction bases outside the gene matches: 3. This CDR3 has 15 residues. Germline lookup yields CDR1 SGDLS and CDR2 YYNGEE. The CDR3 DNA sequence: TGTGCCAGCAGCGTAGGATTAGCGGGGGGGGAGACCCAGTACTTC. It translates to CASSVGLAGGETQYF.

This clone was seen only once. The gene calls are TRBV14 and TRBJ1-2, with a weak D call TRBD1 (5 bases). The CDR3 is 13 amino acids. Between the trimmed V and J ends, which lost 2 bases and 7 bases, there was a span of 11 bases. Per germline, CDR1 SGHDN and CDR2 FVKESK. CDR3 nucleotide sequence: TGTGCCAGCAGCCAACCTCAGGGTCGTGGCTACACCTTC. It translates to CASSQPQGRGYTF. The variable domain in full, completed from reference TRBV14 and TRBJ1-2, reads EAGVTQFPSHSVIEKGQTVTLRCDPISGHDNLYWYRRVMGKEIKFLLHFVKESKQDESGMPNNRFLAERTGGTYSTLKVQPAELEDSGVYFCASSQPQGRGYTFGSGTRLTVV.

The rearrangement links TRBV19 to TRBJ1-2; possibly TRBD1 for D (5 bases). The CDR3 length is 13 residues. The V and J ends lost 3 bases and 3 bases respectively, with 8 bases between them. Germline V gene sequence: CDR1 LNHDA, CDR2 SQIVND (reference sequence). CDR3 sequence (DNA): TGTGCCAGTAGTATCGGGACGGACTATGGCTACACCTTC. This encodes CASSIGTDYGYTF. The variable domain in full, completed from reference TRBV19 and TRBJ1-2, reads DGGITQSPKYLFRKEGQNVTLSCEQNLNHDAMYWYRQDPGQGLRLIYYSQIVNDFQKGDIAEGYSVSREKKESFPLTVTSAQKNPTAFYLCASSIGTDYGYTFGSGTRLTVV.

This clone appeared once. The chain has TRBV2 and TRBJ2-1; 8 nucleotides line up with TRBD2. CDR3 size: 15 residues. Germline values: CDR1 SNHLY, CDR2 FYNNEI. The V gene end was trimmed by 3 bases and the J gene end by 8 bases; junction bases not matched to a gene: 9. The DNA for the CDR3 is TGTGCCAGCAGTGACTCGGGGGGGGCTCTTGATGAGCAGTTCTTC. It specifies CASSDSGGALDEQFF.

V and J are TRBV27 and TRBJ1-2; weak D call: TRBD1 (5 bases). The CDR3 has 12 amino acids. From germline, CDR1 is MNHEY and CDR2 SMNVEV (reference sequence). V lost 6 bases and J lost 8, with 13 bases in between. CDR3 DNA: TGTGCCAGCAGGCCTACGGGGGGGGGCTACACCTTC. Protein product: CASRPTGGGYTF.

The genes are TRBV27 and TRBJ1-5; 9 nucleotides agree with TRBD1. The ends lost 3 bases at V and 6 bases at J; junction bases unmatched: 6. CDR1 is MNHEY and CDR2 is SMNVEV in the germline V gene (reference sequence). CDR3 size: 15 residues. This chain's CDR3 is CASSFGQGRGQPQHF. The CDR3 nucleotides read TGTGCCAGCAGTTTCGGACAGGGGAGAGGTCAGCCCCAGCATTTT.

The V call is TRBV10-3, the J call TRBJ1-2, with TRBD1 matching 7 bases. The germline V gene encodes CDR1 ENHRY and CDR2 SYGVKD. J gave up 2 bases and V 0 bases, and 3 bases lay outside the gene matches. The CDR3 sequence is 15 residues long. CDR3 sequence reads: CAISESRQGNYGYTF. CDR3 DNA: TGTGCCATCAGTGAGTCGAGACAGGGAAACTATGGCTACACCTTC.

This clone was seen more than once but under ten times. In DNA form, the CDR3 reads TGTGCCAGCAGCTTATCATCAGAATCCTACGAGCAGTACTTC. Translation: CASSLSSESYEQYF. The chain links TRBV7-6 to TRBJ2-7; D not resolved. This CDR3 spans 14 amino acids. CDR1 is SGHVS and CDR2 is FNYEAQ in the germline V gene. V was clipped by 2 bases and J by 1 base, with 9 bases between them.

This clone appeared a single time. The CDR3 DNA reads as TGCGCCAGCAGCTTGAAAGGAGGGGGTGCAGATACGCAGTATTTT. Translation: CASSLKGGGADTQYF. The genes are TRBV5-1 and TRBJ2-3; D possibly uses TRBD1 or TRBD2 (6 bases each). Germline values: CDR1 SGHRS, CDR2 YFSETQ. Trimming left V 1 base short and J 4 bases short, with 13 bases between. This CDR3 has 15 amino acids.

J is TRBJ2-7 and V is TRBV5-1; 9 positions match TRBD1. J gave up 6 bases and V 4 bases, and 14 bases lay outside the gene matches. Per germline, CDR1 SGHRS and CDR2 YFSETQ. The CDR3 is 16 residues long. The CDR3 sequence: CASSLTTGGEWGEQYF. In nucleotides, the CDR3 is TGCGCCAGCAGCCTAACCACAGGGGGCGAATGGGGCGAGCAGTACTTC.

The V and J genes are TRBV18 and TRBJ1-1; a weak D match, TRBD1 (6 bases). Germline V lookup: CDR1 KGHSH, CDR2 LQKENI. Trimming removed 6 bases at V and 6 bases at J, with 8 bases between. The CDR3 is 11 amino acids. The CDR3 nucleotides read TGTGCCAGCTCCTGGGGGCCTGAAGCTTTCTTT. It is translated as CASSWGPEAFF.

The rearrangement joins TRBV2 to TRBJ2-3; TRBD1 matches 7 bases. J gave up 1 base and V 6 bases, and 1 base lay outside the gene matches. Germline V gene lookup returns CDR1 SNHLY and CDR2 FYNNEI. The CDR3 totals 13 residues. The CDR3 DNA sequence: TGTGCCAGCAGCGACAGGGGCACAGATACGCAGTATTTT. As protein: CASSDRGTDTQYF.

A few counts support this clone. The chain employs TRBV7-7 and TRBJ2-2; 9 nucleotides align to TRBD1. This CDR3 has 16 residues. V lost 3 bases and J lost 3; bases outside the gene matches: 5. Germline V gene data show CDR1 as SSHAT and CDR2 as FNYEAQ (reference sequence). CDR3 nucleotide sequence: TGTGCCAGCAGCTTGACCGGGACAGGGTACACCGGGGAGCTGTTTTTT. Translation gives CASSLTGTGYTGELFF.

This chain links TRBV27 with TRBJ1-5; the D gene is possibly TRBD1 (5 bases). The CDR3 length is 15 residues. Looked up from germline, CDR1 is MNHEY and CDR2 is SMNVEV (reference sequence). Trimming left V 3 bases short and J 6 bases short, with 15 bases between. The CDR3 loop is CASSLDTLGRQPQHF. The CDR3 DNA sequence: TGTGCCAGCAGTTTGGACACCCTGGGTCGTCAGCCCCAGCATTTT.

The chain carries TRBV2 and TRBJ1-2; D not certain. This CDR3 is 13 amino acids long. Germline-derived CDR1 and CDR2 are SNHLY and FYNNEI. Trimming removed 2 bases at V and 4 bases at J, with 8 bases between. The CDR3 protein is CASSELGGYGYTF. The CDR3 nucleotides read TGTGCCAGCAGTGAACTGGGAGGCTATGGCTACACCTTC.

The chain couples TRBV7-9 to TRBJ1-5; D unresolved. The CDR3 covers 13 residues. CDR1 is SEHNR, CDR2 FQNEAQ, per germline (reference sequence). Trimming left V 2 bases short and J 6 bases short, with 8 bases between. CDR3 sequence (DNA): TGTGCCAGCAGCTTATCAGCCGGTCAGCCCCAGCATTTT. This sequence encodes CASSLSAGQPQHF.

This chain connects TRBV5-1 to TRBJ1-3; D gene uncertain. From germline, CDR1 is SGHRS and CDR2 YFSETQ. Between the trimmed V and J ends, which lost 0 bases and 4 bases, there was a span of 8 bases. CDR3 length: 14 residues. CDR3 amino acids: CASSLGSPGNTIYF. The CDR3 nucleotides read TGCGCCAGCAGCTTGGGCAGTCCAGGAAACACCATATATTTT.

The chain recombines TRBV19 with TRBJ2-1, with D perhaps matching TRBD1 (5 bases). Trimming cost V 3 bases and J 0 bases, with 9 bases left between them. The CDR3 is 15 residues long. CDR1 LNHDA and CDR2 SQIVND come from the germline V gene (reference sequence). The CDR3 bases are TGTGCCAGTAGTATTGACAGCAGCTCCTACAATGAGCAGTTCTTC. Translated: CASSIDSSSYNEQFF.

This clone was seen only a few times. Different DNA sequences within this sample yield the same CDR3. CDR3 amino acids: CASSLTGNEQFF. The CDR3, as DNA: TGTGCCAGCAGCCTGACAGGCAATGAGCAGTTCTTC. The rearrangement links TRBV7-9 to TRBJ2-1; the D gene is possibly TRBD1 (6 bases). This CDR3 contains 12 residues. The germline CDR1 and CDR2 sequences are SEHNR and FQNEAQ (reference sequence). V gave up 5 bases and J gave up 6 bases, with 8 bases separating them.

V and J are TRBV10-3 and TRBJ1-2; maybe TRBD1 (6 bases). Germline V gene sequence: CDR1 ENHRY, CDR2 SYGVKD. The CDR3 length is 15 residues. Between the trimmed V and J ends, which lost 3 bases and 5 bases, there was a span of 16 bases. CDR3 nucleotides: TGTGCCATCAGTGACTCCAAAACAGGGCGGTATGGCTACACCTTC. Its translation: CAISDSKTGRYGYTF.

CDR3 region: CASSLTSGASYEQYF. CDR3 sequence (DNA): TGCGCCAGCAGTTTGACTAGCGGGGCCTCCTACGAGCAGTACTTC. The chain is built from TRBV5-1 and TRBJ2-7; 11 bases are a match to TRBD2. Trimming removed 5 bases from V and 0 bases from J; junction bases left unmatched: 4. The germline gives CDR1 SGHRS, CDR2 YFSETQ. There are 15 residues in the CDR3.

V gene TRBV7-2 combines with J gene TRBJ1-2; TRBD1 agrees at 12 bases. This CDR3 is 14 amino acids long. Germline loops: CDR1 SGHTA, CDR2 FQGNSA. V was clipped by 5 bases and J by 8 bases; unmatched bases: 6. CDR3 protein: CASSAGQGARGYTF. The CDR3, as DNA: TGTGCCAGCAGCGCGGGACAGGGGGCGAGAGGCTACACCTTC. The full variable domain, in which reference TRBV7-2 and TRBJ1-2 provide the parts outside the CDR3, is GAGVSQSPSNKVTEKGKDVELRCDPISGHTALYWYRQSLGQGLEFLIYFQGNSAPDKSGLPSDRFSAERTGGSVSTLTIQRTQQEDSAVYLCASSAGQGARGYTFGSGTRLTVV.

This chain uses TRBV2 with TRBJ2-1; D unresolved. V dropped 5 bases and J dropped 7 bases, with 15 bases sitting between them. The CDR3 is made up of 14 amino acids. Germline CDR1 reads SNHLY; CDR2 reads FYNNEI. CDR3 residues: CASSRPVQDNEQFF. As DNA, the CDR3 is TGTGCCAGCAGTCGACCGGTACAAGATAATGAGCAGTTCTTC.

This rearrangement joins TRBV28 to TRBJ1-5; 9 nucleotides agree with TRBD1. The V gene end was trimmed by 3 bases and the J gene end by 4 bases; junction bases not matched to a gene: 4. The CDR3 covers 15 residues. Germline CDR1 MDHEN, CDR2 SYDVKM. CDR3 nucleotide sequence: TGTGCCAGCAGTTTTGGACAGGGGATAAATCAGCCCCAGCATTTT. Its protein is CASSFGQGINQPQHF.

V usage is TRBV5-4 and J usage is TRBJ1-1; D perhaps matches TRBD1 (6 bases). Per the germline V gene, CDR1 is SGHNT and CDR2 is YYREEE (reference sequence). The CDR3 has 15 residues. V lost 0 bases, J lost 1 base, and 10 bases lay in between. Here the CDR3 DNA reads TGTGCCAGCAGCTTGGGAGGGGGGGCGAACACTGAAGCTTTCTTT. Translation: CASSLGGGANTEAFF.

This chain connects TRBV14 to TRBJ1-1; no clear D gene. The CDR3 is 15 amino acids. The V and J ends lost 0 bases and 1 base respectively, with 9 bases between them. Germline V gene lookup returns CDR1 SGHDN and CDR2 FVKESK. The CDR3 reads CASSQDRGGNTEAFF. CDR3 in DNA: TGTGCCAGCAGCCAAGATCGGGGAGGGAACACTGAAGCTTTCTTT.

V is TRBV7-8 and J is TRBJ2-5, with unresolved D. V lost 0 bases to trimming and J lost 4 bases, with 9 bases between them. Germline V CDR1 and CDR2: SGHVS, FQNEAQ. This CDR3 region has 14 residues. The CDR3 protein is CASSLADGPETQYF. The CDR3 bases are TGTGCCAGCAGCTTAGCTGACGGGCCAGAGACCCAGTACTTC.